This entry lists 28 T cell receptor beta chains sequenced from one sample in a study of high-grade serous ovarian cancer treatment subgroups. The tumor samples were collected prior to definitive surgery or chemotherapy. Data came from immunoSEQ multiplex PCR; TCRdb stores just in-frame clones and leaves some out. In the table there are 5,500 to 7,500 clones, around 75% of which are singletons. The sample comprised tumor tissue. The receptors shown here come from a human donor with high-grade serous ovarian cancer.

The rearrangement uses TRBV6-6 and TRBJ2-7; TRBD1 aligns across 8 bases. The CDR3 runs to 14 residues. Trimming removed 7 bases from V and 2 bases from J; junction bases left unmatched: 7. Germline lookup yields CDR1 MNHNY and CDR2 SVGAGI (reference sequence). The CDR3 region has the DNA TGTGCCAGCATCCGCGGGACAGGAGCCTACGAGCAGTACTTC. This codes for CASIRGTGAYEQYF.

This clone was observed a handful of times. V is TRBV19 and J is TRBJ1-3, with D perhaps TRBD1 (6 bases). V gave up 8 bases and J gave up 0 bases, with 8 bases separating them. Germline loops: CDR1 LNHDA, CDR2 SQIVND (reference sequence). This CDR3 is built from 13 residues. The CDR3 region is CASRTASGNTIYF. CDR3 DNA sequence: TGTGCCAGTCGGACAGCCTCTGGAAACACCATATATTTT.

The chain uses TRBV5-6 and TRBJ1-1; tentatively, D is TRBD1 (6 bases). V was shortened by 0 bases and J by 1 base, with 10 bases between the two germline ends. The CDR3 covers 15 residues. The germline CDR1 and CDR2 sequences are SGHDT and YYEEEE. The CDR3 bases are TGTGCCAGCAGCTTGGAGGGGGAAGAGAACACTGAAGCTTTCTTT. This sequence encodes CASSLEGEENTEAFF.

This clone was seen just once. The rearrangement uses TRBV19 and TRBJ2-5; D unclear. The CDR3 covers 14 residues. The V and J ends lost 3 bases and 1 base respectively, with 9 bases between them. The V gene's germline CDR1 is LNHDA and CDR2 SQIVND (reference sequence). The CDR3 DNA is TGTGCCAGTAGTATCTCCCAAACCCAAGAGACCCAGTACTTC. Translated: CASSISQTQETQYF.

The V call is TRBV9, the J call TRBJ2-3; TRBD2 agrees at 10 bases. Trimming took 4 bases from V and 4 from J; bases not matched to a gene: 15. This CDR3 has 18 amino acids. The germline gives CDR1 SGDLS, CDR2 YYNGEE. The CDR3 DNA follows: TGTGCCAGCAGCTCCAACCCGAGGACTAGCGGTTTGGCAGATACGCAGTATTTT. Protein sequence: CASSSNPRTSGLADTQYF.

The chain's CDR3 is CASSPHSGPSYEQYF. CDR3 DNA sequence: TGTGCCAGCAGCCCACATAGCGGGCCTTCCTACGAGCAGTACTTC. The chain links TRBV7-8 to TRBJ2-7; 7 nucleotides agree with TRBD2. The V gene's germline CDR1 is SGHVS and CDR2 FQNEAQ. This CDR3 is 15 amino acids long. J was trimmed by 1 base and V by 5 bases; bases with no gene match: 8.

The V call is TRBV6-5, the J call TRBJ1-4; D remains ambiguous. The CDR3 sequence is 15 residues long. Germline V CDR1 and CDR2: MNHEY, SVGAGI. V was shortened by 0 bases and J by 8 bases, with 13 bases between the two germline ends. In nucleotides, the CDR3 is TGTGCCAGCAGTTACTCCGGCAGCCCGGGGGAAAAACTGTTTTTT. Translated: CASSYSGSPGEKLFF.

This clone has more than one count but fewer than ten. This chain connects TRBV7-8 to TRBJ1-5, with 7 bases matching TRBD1. The CDR3 consists of 15 residues. V trimming: 7 bases; J trimming: 2 bases; junction bases outside the gene matches: 8. CDR1 is SGHVS and CDR2 is FQNEAQ in the germline V gene. The DNA for the CDR3 is TGTGCCAGCACCCAGGGGGGTGAGGGCAATCAGCCCCAGCATTTT. This gives the protein CASTQGGEGNQPQHF.

The chain has TRBV2 and TRBJ2-7; 13 positions match TRBD2. CDR1 is SNHLY and CDR2 is FYNNEI in the germline V gene. V shed 6 bases and J 2 bases; nucleotides not matched to a gene: 4. The CDR3 covers 15 residues. The CDR3 DNA is TGTGCCAGCAGACGGACTAGCGGGGGAACCTACGAGCAGTACTTC. This translates into CASRRTSGGTYEQYF.

This chain links TRBV28 with TRBJ2-1; possible D gene TRBD2, 6 bases. The germline V and J ends were trimmed by 5 bases and 16 bases, with 18 bases remaining between them. The germline gives CDR1 MDHEN, CDR2 SYDVKM. This CDR3 is 12 amino acids long. CDR3 in amino acids: CASSLASVGRFF. The CDR3 coding sequence is TGTGCCAGCAGTCTTGCGTCCGTCGGGAGATTCTTC.

J is TRBJ2-7 and V is TRBV18; D tentatively reads TRBD1 or TRBD2 (5 bases each). The CDR3 contains 16 residues. Trimming pared 0 bases from V and 0 bases from J, leaving 12 bases between. Germline CDR1 and CDR2: KGHSH and LQKENI. CDR3 sequence (DNA): TGTGCCAGCTCACCACCGCGGGCAGGGAGCTCCTACGAGCAGTACTTC. Translating it yields CASSPPRAGSSYEQYF.

This clone was detected a few times. CDR3 nucleotides: TGTGCCAGCAGTGATGGGGCGGTGGCTCCGGGATTACAGTTCTTC. Its protein is CASSDGAVAPGLQFF. The chain combines TRBV2 with TRBJ2-1, with D perhaps assigned TRBD1 or TRBD2 (5 bases each). Germline CDR1 and CDR2: SNHLY and FYNNEI. CDR3 size: 15 residues. V was clipped by 3 bases and J by 13 bases, with 22 bases between them.

The chain carries TRBV6-1 and TRBJ2-7, with 7 bases identical to TRBD1. This CDR3 has 16 residues. CDR1 and CDR2 (germline): MNHNS, SASEGT. V lost 1 base, J lost 1 base, and 7 bases stayed unmatched. The CDR3 protein is CASSEGVRDSSYEQYF. CDR3 bases: TGTGCCAGCAGTGAAGGCGTCCGGGACAGTTCCTACGAGCAGTACTTC.

V is TRBV30 and J is TRBJ2-7; D possibly uses TRBD1 or TRBD2 (5 bases each). Germline CDR1 reads GTSNPN; CDR2 reads SVGIG (reference sequence). This CDR3 is 13 amino acids long. Trimming removed 4 bases at V and 5 bases at J, with 15 bases between. Written as DNA, the CDR3 is TGTGCCTGGACCCTAGGGTGGGGGAACGAGCAGTACTTC. Its translation: CAWTLGWGNEQYF.

The chain has TRBV9 and TRBJ2-6; possibly TRBD2 for D (6 bases). The V gene lost 8 bases and the J gene lost 0 bases, with 9 bases spanning the gap. This CDR3 contains 14 residues. Germline lookup yields CDR1 SGDLS and CDR2 YYNGEE. CDR3 DNA sequence: TGTGCCAGTAGGAGGGACTCTGGGGCCAACGTCCTGACTTTC. Residues: CASRRDSGANVLTF.

This rearrangement joins TRBV5-6 to TRBJ1-1, with 7 nucleotides matching TRBD1. V lost 2 bases and J lost 0; bases outside the gene matches: 10. The CDR3 totals 17 residues. Germline V gene data show CDR1 as SGHDT and CDR2 as YYEEEE. CDR3 DNA: TGTGCCAGCAGCTTAGGCTACAGGGGAATCATGAACACTGAAGCTTTCTTT. It encodes CASSLGYRGIMNTEAFF.

This rearrangement joins TRBV5-6 to TRBJ2-1; no clear D. Deletions cut 2 bases from V and 5 bases from J, with 11 bases between. Germline values: CDR1 SGHDT, CDR2 YYEEEE. CDR3 length: 14 residues. In DNA, the CDR3 is TGTGCCAGCAGCTTTGATGCCCGGGACAATGAGCAGTTCTTC. It codes for CASSFDARDNEQFF. Filled out from reference TRBV5-6 and TRBJ2-1, the complete variable domain reads DAGVTQSPTHLIKTRGQQVTLRCSPKSGHDTVSWYQQALGQGPQFIFQYYEEEERQRGNFPDRFSGHQFPNYSSELNVNALLLGDSALYLCASSFDARDNEQFFGPGTRLTVL.

V gene TRBV5-6 combines with J gene TRBJ2-7; D may be TRBD1 or TRBD2 (6 bases each). The CDR3 contains 12 residues. Trimming removed 2 bases from V and 9 bases from J, with 12 bases in between. Germline V gene sequence: CDR1 SGHDT, CDR2 YYEEEE. DNA for the CDR3: TGTGCCAGCAGCTTATGGGGGGCCGCGCAGTACTTC. This gives the protein CASSLWGAAQYF. Complete variable domain (other parts from reference TRBV5-6 and TRBJ2-7): DAGVTQSPTHLIKTRGQQVTLRCSPKSGHDTVSWYQQALGQGPQFIFQYYEEEERQRGNFPDRFSGHQFPNYSSELNVNALLLGDSALYLCASSLWGAAQYFGPGTRLTVT.

The V gene is TRBV5-6, the J gene TRBJ2-1, with D tentatively TRBD2 (6 bases). The V gene's germline CDR1 is SGHDT and CDR2 YYEEEE. Trimming took 0 bases from V and 9 from J, leaving 7 bases between them. CDR3 length equals 12 residues. The CDR3 nucleotides read TGTGCCAGCAGCTTGGCGGGAGCTGAGCAGTTCTTC. This codes for CASSLAGAEQFF.

In the case of this clone: Other DNA sequences in the sample encode the same CDR3. This chain joins TRBV2 and TRBJ2-1, with D tentatively TRBD1 (6 bases). V was cut by 6 bases and J by 7 bases, with 10 bases left in between. This CDR3 has 12 residues. From germline, CDR1 is SNHLY and CDR2 FYNNEI. In DNA, the CDR3 is TGTGCCAGCAGGCCGCAGGGGAATGAGCAGTTCTTC. This codes for CASRPQGNEQFF.

The V and J genes are TRBV10-3 and TRBJ2-7; 9 nucleotides align to TRBD1. With 4 bases clipped from V and 5 bases from J, the junction kept 3 bases outside the gene matches. Germline CDR1 and CDR2: ENHRY and SYGVKD. The CDR3 is 13 residues long. CDR3 region: CAISGTGGHEQYF. As DNA, the CDR3 is TGTGCCATCAGTGGTACAGGGGGCCACGAGCAGTACTTC.

This clone was picked up a small number of times. The chain links TRBV5-4 to TRBJ1-6, with D unresolved. Trimming took 1 base from V and 10 from J, leaving 9 bases between them. Germline values: CDR1 SGHNT, CDR2 YYREEE (reference sequence). The CDR3 sequence is 13 residues long. CDR3 in DNA: TGTGCCAGCAGCTTGTTAGGTGGCTCACCCCTCCACTTT. It codes for CASSLLGGSPLHF.

The chain joins TRBV28 to TRBJ2-5; D gene unclear. V was trimmed by 6 bases and J by 5 bases, leaving 19 bases between them. Germline lookup yields CDR1 MDHEN and CDR2 SYDVKM. The CDR3 spans 15 residues. The CDR3 DNA follows: TGTGCCAGCAGCCCGACGGGCATTCCCACCGAGACCCAGTACTTC. Its translation: CASSPTGIPTETQYF.

This clone has a handful of counts. The chain is built from TRBV6-1 and TRBJ1-2; D may be TRBD1 (5 bases). The CDR3 is 15 amino acids. V dropped 5 bases and J dropped 7 bases, with 20 bases sitting between them. Per germline, CDR1 MNHNS and CDR2 SASEGT. The CDR3 DNA is TGTGCCAGCAGTCACCTAGGGGAATTAGGTCTTGGCTACACCTTC. Amino acids: CASSHLGELGLGYTF.

The gene calls are TRBV4-3 and TRBJ2-5; tentative D call: TRBD2 (5 bases). Trimming stripped 0 bases from V and 5 bases from J, with 13 bases between. The germline CDR1 and CDR2 sequences are LGHNA and YSLEER. This CDR3 is 15 amino acids long. In DNA, the CDR3 is TGCGCCAGCAGCCAAGATATCGGGGTCGGGGAGACCCAGTACTTC. Protein product: CASSQDIGVGETQYF.

The V call is TRBV2, the J call TRBJ1-1; 8 nucleotides agree with TRBD1. The CDR3 length is 13 residues. After removal of 8 bases from V and 3 bases from J, the junction contained 5 bases not matched to a gene. Germline CDR1 is SNHLY and CDR2 is FYNNEI. This CDR3 is CASDGTGYTEAFF. Written as DNA, the CDR3 is TGTGCCAGCGACGGGACAGGTTACACTGAAGCTTTCTTT. The full variable domain, rest sourced from reference TRBV2 and TRBJ1-1, is EPEVTQTPSHQVTQMGQEVILRCVPISNHLYFYWYRQILGQKVEFLVSFYNNEISEKSEIFDDQFSVERPDGSNFTLKIRSTKLEDSAMYFCASDGTGYTEAFFGQGTRLTVV.

This chain uses TRBV27 with TRBJ2-7, with TRBD1 identical over 9 bases. V dropped 10 bases and J dropped 6; count of bases not matched to a gene: 13. This CDR3 has 14 amino acids. CDR1 and CDR2 from the germline V gene are MNHEY and SMNVEV (reference sequence). DNA of the CDR3: TGTGCCACCCGACCGACAGGGGGAAGAGGCGAGCAGTACTTC. This translates into CATRPTGGRGEQYF.

The rearrangement uses TRBV28 and TRBJ2-5, with D perhaps TRBD1 (6 bases). CDR1 and CDR2 from the germline V gene are MDHEN and SYDVKM. CDR3 size: 14 residues. The V gene lost 4 bases and the J gene lost 2 bases, with 11 bases spanning the gap. The CDR3 sequence is CASSSWTAQETQYF. The CDR3 region has the DNA TGTGCCAGCAGTTCTTGGACAGCTCAAGAGACCCAGTACTTC.